Following are 16 T cell receptor beta chains from one sample sequenced in a study of cytomegalovirus exposure and HLA in healthy donors (TCRdb year 2017). Libraries were prepared through the immunoSEQ multiplex PCR assay. For the multiplex PCR, a mixture combining 60 forward primers for TCR Vbeta segments and 13 reverse primers for TCR Jbeta segments was used. The immuneACCESS repertoire file appears here via TCRdb, limited to in-frame rearrangements. These files lack a portion of the clones; in checked studies, under half of the deficit traces to unresolved V genes, and the cause of the others is not known. Counted in this sample were some 130,000 clones; roughly two thirds of them appeared once. Of the sample, roughly 1.6% is held by the ten largest clones. Input material: PBMCs. These receptors all stem from a man in his thirties or forties in good health and CMV-seropositive.

The chain links TRBV7-8 to TRBJ2-7; 8 nucleotides match TRBD1. CDR1 and CDR2 from the germline V gene are SGHVS and FQNEAQ. This CDR3 is built from 15 residues. V lost 3 bases to trimming and J lost 1 base; unmatched junction nucleotides: 5. The CDR3 sequence: CASSFHDRGSYEQYF. The CDR3, as DNA: TGTGCCAGCAGCTTTCACGACAGGGGTTCCTACGAGCAGTACTTC.

The rearrangement uses TRBV2 and TRBJ2-2, with D hard to call. From germline, CDR1 is SNHLY and CDR2 FYNNEI. V dropped 5 bases and J dropped 0 bases, with 10 bases sitting between them. The CDR3 runs 15 residues. The CDR3 sequence: CASSNRFANTGELFF. For the CDR3, the DNA is TGTGCCAGCAGTAATAGATTCGCGAACACCGGGGAGCTGTTTTTT. The full variable domain, completed using reference TRBV2 and TRBJ2-2, is EPEVTQTPSHQVTQMGQEVILRCVPISNHLYFYWYRQILGQKVEFLVSFYNNEISEKSEIFDDQFSVERPDGSNFTLKIRSTKLEDSAMYFCASSNRFANTGELFFGEGSRLTVL.

The chain is built from TRBV30 and TRBJ2-5, with 7 bases that match TRBD1. The end of the DNA fits TRBJ2-7 better, so the J call may be wrong. The CDR3 totals 12 residues. CDR1 and CDR2 (germline): GTSNPN, SVGIG (reference sequence). The CDR3 coding sequence is TGTGCCTGGATGCAGGGGGAAAACGAGCAGTACTTC. This codes for CAWMQGENEQYF.

This clone was seen only a few times. This chain links TRBV15 with TRBJ2-1; 8 bases are a match to TRBD2. J gave up 8 bases and V 3 bases, and 12 bases lay outside the gene matches. The germline V gene encodes CDR1 LNHNV and CDR2 YYDKDF (reference sequence). The CDR3 runs to 16 residues. CDR3 loop: CATSRTPGLDFDEQFF. The CDR3 bases are TGTGCCACCAGCAGGACTCCGGGACTAGATTTCGATGAGCAGTTCTTC.

The chain recombines TRBV11-3 with TRBJ1-1; D is perhaps TRBD1 (6 bases). The CDR3 has 13 amino acids. Germline assignment: CDR1 SGHNT and CDR2 YENEEA. V was clipped by 5 bases and J by 6 bases, with 13 bases between them. CDR3 sequence (DNA): TGTGCCAGCAGCCTACTTTCAGGGGCTGAAGCTTTCTTT. It encodes CASSLLSGAEAFF.

In this sample, this clone turned up a few times. CDR3 coding DNA: TGTGCCAGCTCTAGGACAGGGACTCATGGCTACACCTTC. Encoded protein: CASSRTGTHGYTF. This chain joins TRBV14 and TRBJ1-2, with 8 bases aligning to TRBD1. The J segment lost 6 bases and the V segment lost 8 bases, leaving 8 bases of the junction unmatched. This CDR3 has 13 residues. Germline V lookup: CDR1 SGHDN, CDR2 FVKESK.

A single count supports this clone. The chain uses TRBV19 and TRBJ2-6, with 11 positions matching TRBD1. The CDR3 length is 17 residues. Trimming cost V 6 bases and J 1 base; bases outside gene matches: 5. Germline CDR1 reads LNHDA; CDR2 reads SQIVND (reference sequence). The CDR3 bases are TGTGCCAGTAGACCGGGACAGGGGGGATCTGGGGCCAACGTCCTGACTTTC. Translating gives CASRPGQGGSGANVLTF. Using reference TRBV19 and TRBJ2-6 for the parts outside the CDR3, the full variable domain is DGGITQSPKYLFRKEGQNVTLSCEQNLNHDAMYWYRQDPGQGLRLIYYSQIVNDFQKGDIAEGYSVSREKKESFPLTVTSAQKNPTAFYLCASRPGQGGSGANVLTFGAGSRLTVL.

CDR3 coding DNA: TGTGCCAGCAGCCAAGATCGTACAGGGGCTGGCGAGCAGTACTTC. It is translated as CASSQDRTGAGEQYF. The chain uses TRBV4-2 and TRBJ2-7; 7 nucleotides agree with TRBD1. Germline trimming cut 0 bases from V and 6 bases from J; bases unmatched to any gene: 8. This CDR3 is 15 amino acids long. Germline CDR1 reads LGHNA; CDR2 reads YNFKEQ.

This rearrangement joins TRBV27 to TRBJ2-7; 12 positions match TRBD2. This CDR3 spans 15 amino acids. The germline V gene encodes CDR1 MNHEY and CDR2 SMNVEV (reference sequence). V gave up 6 bases and J gave up 6 bases; unmatched junction bases: 9. The CDR3 sequence: CASSPRGLAGLEQYF. The CDR3 DNA sequence: TGTGCCAGCAGCCCCAGGGGACTAGCGGGTCTCGAGCAGTACTTC.

This clone was picked up one time. V is TRBV29-1 and J is TRBJ1-1; TRBD1 agrees at 8 bases. V trimming: 3 bases; J trimming: 7 bases; junction bases outside the gene matches: 19. Germline V lookup: CDR1 SQVTM, CDR2 ANQGSEA. The CDR3 sequence is 17 residues long. The CDR3 loop reads CSVDPVSGPGGSVEAFF. The CDR3 nucleotides read TGCAGCGTTGACCCCGTTTCGGGACCAGGGGGCAGTGTTGAAGCTTTCTTT. The full variable domain, its missing parts supplied by reference TRBV29-1 and TRBJ1-1, is SAVISQKPSRDICQRGTSLTIQCQVDSQVTMMFWYRQQPGQSLTLIATANQGSEATYESGFVIDKFPISRPNLTFSTLTVSNMSPEDSSIYLCSVDPVSGPGGSVEAFFGQGTRLTVV.

The chain carries TRBV11-2 and TRBJ1-2; perhaps TRBD1 as D (6 bases). Per the germline V gene, CDR1 is SGHAT and CDR2 is FQNNGV. This CDR3 is 16 amino acids long. V lost 0 bases and J 3 bases, leaving 14 bases between the germline ends. This CDR3 is CASSLDLYRVDYGYTF. CDR3 nucleotide sequence: TGTGCCAGCAGCTTAGATTTATACAGGGTGGACTATGGCTACACCTTC.

The rearrangement joins TRBV25-1 to TRBJ2-1; TRBD2 is a possible D gene (6 bases). The CDR3 has 15 residues. The germline gives CDR1 MGHDK, CDR2 SYGVNS. Trimming left V 3 bases short and J 6 bases short, with 15 bases between. CDR3 sequence reads: CASSDSGAGFNEQFF. CDR3 in DNA: TGTGCCAGCAGTGACTCGGGAGCGGGTTTCAATGAGCAGTTCTTC.

The chain is built from TRBV5-1 and TRBJ1-2; 12 positions agree with TRBD1. Germline values: CDR1 SGHRS, CDR2 YFSETQ. This CDR3 spans 16 amino acids. V was pared by 0 bases and J by 8 bases, with 8 bases of the junction left unmatched. CDR3 coding DNA: TGCGCCAGCAGCTTGGACCCCGGGACAGGGGGCGGAGGCTACACCTTC. Its translation is CASSLDPGTGGGGYTF.

V gene TRBV2 combines with J gene TRBJ1-2; a weak D match, TRBD1 (6 bases). V was clipped by 1 base and J by 8 bases, with 14 bases between them. CDR3 length: 14 amino acids. Germline values: CDR1 SNHLY, CDR2 FYNNEI. The DNA of the CDR3 is TGTGCCAGCAGTGAAGTAGGCGGGGGCGGGGGCTACACCTTC. It encodes CASSEVGGGGGYTF.

This clone was observed a single time. The gene calls are TRBV11-2 and TRBJ2-7; possibly TRBD2 for D (6 bases). Germline CDR1 reads SGHAT; CDR2 reads FQNNGV. There are 14 residues in the CDR3. Trimming left V 5 bases short and J 6 bases short, with 17 bases between. This CDR3 is CASSRLAGKREQYF. The CDR3, as DNA: TGTGCCAGCAGCCGGCTGGCGGGGAAGCGCGAGCAGTACTTC.

The chain employs TRBV7-2 and TRBJ1-6; no firm D call. Trimming cost V 5 bases and J 7 bases, with 15 bases left between them. The CDR3 length is 15 residues. In germline, CDR1 is SGHTA, CDR2 FQGNSA. In DNA form, the CDR3 reads TGTGCCAGCAGCCCCCCGACCGGGTTGAATTCACCCCTCCACTTT. Encoded protein: CASSPPTGLNSPLHF.